This TCR beta chain was documented in a study of human T cells and chemical hapten exposure (dated by TCRdb to about 2021). For context, the study as a whole: The libraries were sequenced as a pool, and the TCR yield per sample differed mostly because of small variations in library volumes within the pool. Peripheral blood TCR repertoire changes were tracked in vivo in alopecia patients during primary and secondary sensitization to the hapten diphenylcyclopropenone (DPC). For every blood RNA sample, sequencing covered both the TCR alpha and TCR beta chains.

Library creation used 5' RACE. The data were produced on an Illumina MiSeq. During library preparation, unique molecular identifiers were attached to individual cDNA molecules so that TCRs could be counted quantitatively and reproducibly. Per the authors' processing: Samples had a median of about 90,000 TCRs, with a range from about 23,224 to 750,000. The Decombinator software suite was used to annotate V, J and CDR3 in the TCR reads. For the PS versus PT1 abundance plots, all samples were subsampled to the same number of TCRs (28,000). Expanded TCRs were defined as absent before sensitization and observed at least eight times at the 2-week time point. Using fastp trimming at Q25 and MiXCR clonotype assembly, TCRdb reanalyzed the public sequencing data and kept in-frame beta chains. Rows matching on CDR3 protein sequence are summarized as one entry with the most common DNA and genes. What appears here as the V and J calls and clone size reflects TCRdb's work, not the paper's. A total of 130,000 or so distinct CDR3 sequences appear in this sample, approximately 4% of them only once. Over 1.1% of the sample rests with the top ten.

Study-level results and caveats: No change with DPC sensitization was found in the number of TCRs above 1 in 1000 frequency, and no evidence of global repertoire structure alterations was found. After repeated subsampling, the strength of the expansion versus patch-test correlation and the threshold at which it became significant changed.

This clonotype was detected many times. The specificity of this receptor is unknown. There are no base qualities to consult, and no much larger clone falls within one base. The CDR3 contains 14 residues, cysteine and phenylalanine counted. Of all the DNA, just the CDR3 is kept, 42 bases in frame from base 1. The germline V gene yields ENHRY for CDR1 and SYGVKD for CDR2. At the junction V is shortened by 8 bases and J by 5 bases, with 15 bases in between. Unfractionated whole blood was collected in Tempus Blood RNA tubes, and total RNA was extracted from that blood. Roughly five healthy volunteers were used as TCR sequencing controls and were bled at day 0, 2 weeks and 6 weeks.

The sequence links TRBV10-3 to TRBJ2-2; TRBD2 is perhaps the D gene, given 7 matching bases. The clonotype was recovered from a female donor in good health. The nucleotide sequence reads as follows: TGTGCCATCCGGGGGGCGGAAAGAACCGGGGAGCTGTTTTTT. Its translation reads: CAIRGAERTGELFF.